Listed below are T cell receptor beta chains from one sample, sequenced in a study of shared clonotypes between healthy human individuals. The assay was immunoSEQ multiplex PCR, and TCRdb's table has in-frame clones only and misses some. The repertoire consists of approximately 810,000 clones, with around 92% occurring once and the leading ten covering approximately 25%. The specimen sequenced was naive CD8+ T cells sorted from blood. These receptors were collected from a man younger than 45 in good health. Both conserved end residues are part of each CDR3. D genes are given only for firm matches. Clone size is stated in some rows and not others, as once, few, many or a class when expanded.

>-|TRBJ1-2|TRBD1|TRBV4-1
TGCGCCAGCAGCCAAAGGGACAGGGGAGGAGAAAACTATGGCTACACCTTC
CASSQRDRGGENYGYTF
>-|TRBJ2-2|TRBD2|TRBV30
TGTGCCTCCCTCGGGTGGACTAGCGGGACCGCGAGCACCGGGGAGCTGTTTTTT
CASLGWTSGTASTGELFF
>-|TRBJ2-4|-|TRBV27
TGTGCCAGCGGATCCCCCTTTTCGGGGGACATTCAGTACTTC
CASGSPFSGDIQYF
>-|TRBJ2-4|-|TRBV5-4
TGTGCCAGCAGCTTCTCTGCCAAAAACATTCAGTACTTC
CASSFSAKNIQYF
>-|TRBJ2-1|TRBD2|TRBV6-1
TGTGCCAGCAGTGGACTAGCGGAATTCTTC
CASSGLAEFF
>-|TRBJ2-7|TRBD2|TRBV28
TGTGCCAGCAGTTTTTCGGCGGGGGTGTGGAGGGAGGGCGAGCAGTACTTC
CASSFSAGVWREGEQYF
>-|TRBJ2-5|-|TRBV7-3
TGTGCCAGCAGCTTATTTGCGGGGGAGACCCAGTACTTC
CASSLFAGETQYF
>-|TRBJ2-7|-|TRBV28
TGTGCCAGCTCCCTGGGGCAGGGTTTAAGGGACGAGCAGTACTTC
CASSLGQGLRDEQYF
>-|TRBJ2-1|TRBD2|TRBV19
TGTGCCAGTAGCTCCGGGACTAGCCCTTACAATGAGCAGTTCTTC
CASSSGTSPYNEQFF
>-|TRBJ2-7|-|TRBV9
TGTGCCAGCAGCGTAGGTGTAGCAGAGACTTCCGACGAGCAGTACTTC
CASSVGVAETSDEQYF
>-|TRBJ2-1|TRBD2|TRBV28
TGTGCCACCTCGGGACTAGCGGACTACAATGAGCAGTTCTTC
CATSGLADYNEQFF
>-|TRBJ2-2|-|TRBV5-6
TGTGCCAGCAGCGGGGCCTCCGGGGAGCTGTTTTTT
CASSGASGELFF
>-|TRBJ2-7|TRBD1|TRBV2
TGTGCCAGCGGGTGGGATGCGGGACAGGGCTCCTACGAGCAGTACTTC
CASGWDAGQGSYEQYF
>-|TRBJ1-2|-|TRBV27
TGTGCCAGCAGTCCCCGAGGGGGAGGCTACACCTTC
CASSPRGGGYTF
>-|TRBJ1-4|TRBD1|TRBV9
TGTGCCAGCAGCGAGGGACAGACTGCAACTAATGAAAAACTGTTTTTT
CASSEGQTATNEKLFF
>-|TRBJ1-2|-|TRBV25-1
TGTGCCAGCAGTGATAAGGTGGGGGCGAGGGATGGCTACACCTTC
CASSDKVGARDGYTF
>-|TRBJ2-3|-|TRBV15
TGTGCCACCAGCTACTACTCGGGTGTTGCTGGAGATACGCAGTATTTT
CATSYYSGVAGDTQYF
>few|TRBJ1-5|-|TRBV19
TGTGCCAGTAGTATGGGTAGGGACCCCAATCAGCCCCAGCATTTT
CASSMGRDPNQPQHF
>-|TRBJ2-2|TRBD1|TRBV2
TGTGCCAGCAGGTTACAGGGGAGTGGCGGGGAGCTGTTTTTT
CASRLQGSGGELFF
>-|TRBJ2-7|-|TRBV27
TGTGCCAGCAGTTTATCGGGCGCCGGTTACGAGCAGTACTTC
CASSLSGAGYEQYF
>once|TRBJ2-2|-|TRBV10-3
TGTGCCATCAGTGAGAACGGGGAGCTGTTTTTT
CAISENGELFF
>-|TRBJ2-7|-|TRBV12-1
TGTGCCAGCAGCCCCGCGAGGCAAGTCGTCACCTACGAGCAGTACTTC
CASSPARQVVTYEQYF
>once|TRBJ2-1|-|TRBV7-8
TGTGCCAGCAGCTCCCCCGCGACAGGAAGGGACAATGAGCAGTTCTTC
CASSSPATGRDNEQFF
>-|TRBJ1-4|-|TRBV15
TGTGCCACCAGCAGCGACAGCGCAACTAATGAAAAACTGTTTTTT
CATSSDSATNEKLFF
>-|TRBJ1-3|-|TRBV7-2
TGTGCCAGCAGCTTAAGGTCAGGGCCTGGAAACACCATATATTTT
CASSLRSGPGNTIYF
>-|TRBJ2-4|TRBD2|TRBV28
TGTGCCAGCAGTTTGGGGCCTAGCGGGAATAAAAACATTCAGTACTTC
CASSLGPSGNKNIQYF